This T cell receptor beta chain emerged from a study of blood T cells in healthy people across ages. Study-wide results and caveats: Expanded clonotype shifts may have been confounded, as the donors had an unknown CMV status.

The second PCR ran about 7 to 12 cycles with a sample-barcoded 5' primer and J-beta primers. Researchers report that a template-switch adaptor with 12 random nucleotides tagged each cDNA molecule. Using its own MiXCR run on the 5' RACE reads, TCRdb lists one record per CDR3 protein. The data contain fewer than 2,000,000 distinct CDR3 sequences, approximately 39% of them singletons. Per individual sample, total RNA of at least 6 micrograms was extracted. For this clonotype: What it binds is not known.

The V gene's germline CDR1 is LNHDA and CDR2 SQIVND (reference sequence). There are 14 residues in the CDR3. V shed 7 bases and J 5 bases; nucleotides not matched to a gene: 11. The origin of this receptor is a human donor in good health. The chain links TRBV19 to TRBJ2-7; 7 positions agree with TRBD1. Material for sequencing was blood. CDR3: CASTTGRGNHEQYF. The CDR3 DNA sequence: TGTGCCAGTACGACGGGCAGGGGGAACCACGAGCAGTACTTC.